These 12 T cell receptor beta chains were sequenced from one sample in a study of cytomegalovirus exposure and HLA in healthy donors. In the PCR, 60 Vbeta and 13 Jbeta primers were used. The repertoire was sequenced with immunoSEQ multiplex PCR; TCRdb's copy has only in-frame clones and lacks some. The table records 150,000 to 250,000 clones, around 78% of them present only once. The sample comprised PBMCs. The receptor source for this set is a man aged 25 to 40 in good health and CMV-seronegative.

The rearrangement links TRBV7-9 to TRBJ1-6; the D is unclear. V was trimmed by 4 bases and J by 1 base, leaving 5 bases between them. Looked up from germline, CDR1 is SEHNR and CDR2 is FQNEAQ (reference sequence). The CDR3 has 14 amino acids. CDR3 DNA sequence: TGTGCCAGCAGCTCCGGGTCCTATAATTCACCCCTCCACTTT. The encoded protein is CASSSGSYNSPLHF. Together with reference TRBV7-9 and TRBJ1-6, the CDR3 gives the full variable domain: DTGVSQNPRHKITKRGQNVTFRCDPISEHNRLYWYRQTLGQGPEFLTYFQNEAQLEKSRLLSDRFSAERPKGSFSTLEIQRTEQGDSAMYLCASSSGSYNSPLHFGNGTRLTVT.

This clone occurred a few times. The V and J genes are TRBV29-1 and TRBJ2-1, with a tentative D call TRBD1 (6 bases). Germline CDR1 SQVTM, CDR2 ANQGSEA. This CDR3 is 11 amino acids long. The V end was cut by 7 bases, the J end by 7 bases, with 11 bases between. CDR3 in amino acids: CSGGQGNEQFF. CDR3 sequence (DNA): TGCAGCGGGGGGCAGGGAAATGAGCAGTTCTTC.

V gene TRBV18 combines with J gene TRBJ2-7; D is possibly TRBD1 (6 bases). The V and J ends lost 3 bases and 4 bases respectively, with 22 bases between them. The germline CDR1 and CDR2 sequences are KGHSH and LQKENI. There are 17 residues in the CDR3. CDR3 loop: CASSPPILLGQLYEQYF. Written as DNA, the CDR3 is TGTGCCAGCTCACCGCCCATTCTCCTCGGACAGCTTTACGAGCAGTACTTC.

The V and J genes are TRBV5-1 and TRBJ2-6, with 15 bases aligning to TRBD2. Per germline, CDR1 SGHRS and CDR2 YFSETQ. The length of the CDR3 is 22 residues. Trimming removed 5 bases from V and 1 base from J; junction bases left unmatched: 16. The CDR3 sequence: CASRQVEPGLAGGRSGANVLTF. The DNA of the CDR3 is TGCGCCAGCAGACAAGTCGAACCGGGACTAGCGGGAGGACGGTCTGGGGCCAACGTCCTGACTTTC. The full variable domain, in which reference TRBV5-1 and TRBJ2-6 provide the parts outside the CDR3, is KAGVTQTPRYLIKTRGQQVTLSCSPISGHRSVSWYQQTPGQGLQFLFEYFSETQRNKGNFPGRFSGRQFSNSRSEMNVSTLELGDSALYLCASRQVEPGLAGGRSGANVLTFGAGSRLTVL.

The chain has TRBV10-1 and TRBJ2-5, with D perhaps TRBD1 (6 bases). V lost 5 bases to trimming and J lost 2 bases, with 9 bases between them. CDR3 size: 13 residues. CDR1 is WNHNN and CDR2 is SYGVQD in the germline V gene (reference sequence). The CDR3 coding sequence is TGCGCCAGCAGTCCTGGACAGCAAGAGACCCAGTACTTC. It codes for CASSPGQQETQYF.

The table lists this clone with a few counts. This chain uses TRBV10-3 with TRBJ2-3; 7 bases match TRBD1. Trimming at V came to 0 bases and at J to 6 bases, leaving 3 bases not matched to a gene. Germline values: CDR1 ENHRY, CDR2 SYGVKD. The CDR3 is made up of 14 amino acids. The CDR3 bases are TGTGCCATCAGTGAGTCGACAGGGAAGGATACGCAGTATTTT. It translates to CAISESTGKDTQYF.

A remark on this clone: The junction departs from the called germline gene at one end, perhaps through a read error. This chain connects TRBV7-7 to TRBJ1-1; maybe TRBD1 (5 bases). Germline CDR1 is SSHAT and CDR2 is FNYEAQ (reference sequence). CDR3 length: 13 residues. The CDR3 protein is CASSLFGGSEAFF. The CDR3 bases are TGTGCTAGCAGCTTATTTGGGGGGAGTGAAGCTTTCTTT.

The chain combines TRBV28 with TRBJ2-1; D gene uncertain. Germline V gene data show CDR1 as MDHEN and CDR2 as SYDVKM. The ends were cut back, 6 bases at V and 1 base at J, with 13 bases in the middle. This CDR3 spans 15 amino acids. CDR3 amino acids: CASSPSGRSYNEQFF. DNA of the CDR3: TGTGCCAGCAGCCCATCAGGTCGTTCCTACAATGAGCAGTTCTTC.

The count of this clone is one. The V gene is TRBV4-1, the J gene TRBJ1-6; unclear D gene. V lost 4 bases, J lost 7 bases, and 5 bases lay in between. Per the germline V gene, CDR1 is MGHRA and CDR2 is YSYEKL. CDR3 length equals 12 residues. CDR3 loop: CASSPQNSPLHF. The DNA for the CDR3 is TGCGCCAGCAGCCCACAAAATTCACCCCTCCACTTT.

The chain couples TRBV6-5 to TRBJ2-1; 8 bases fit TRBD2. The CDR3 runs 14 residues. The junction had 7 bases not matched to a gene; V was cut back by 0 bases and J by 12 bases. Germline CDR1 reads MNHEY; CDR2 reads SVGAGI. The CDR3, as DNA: TGTGCCAGCAGTTACTCAGGCGGGGGGTATGGGCAGTTCTTC. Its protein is CASSYSGGGYGQFF.

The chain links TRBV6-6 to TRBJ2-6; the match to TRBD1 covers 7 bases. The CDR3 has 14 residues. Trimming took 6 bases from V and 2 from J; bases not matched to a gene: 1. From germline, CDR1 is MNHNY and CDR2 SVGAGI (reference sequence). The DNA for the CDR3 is TGTGCCAGCAGCCAGGGGGCTGGGGCCAACGTCCTGACTTTC. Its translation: CASSQGAGANVLTF.

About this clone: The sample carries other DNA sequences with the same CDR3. The CDR3 protein is CASSLGLAASYEQYF. DNA of the CDR3: TGCGCCAGCAGCTTGGGACTAGCGGCCTCCTACGAGCAGTACTTC. The rearrangement uses TRBV5-1 and TRBJ2-7; 9 nucleotides agree with TRBD2. Germline trimming cut 0 bases from V and 0 bases from J; bases unmatched to any gene: 1. The CDR3 is made up of 15 amino acids. In germline, CDR1 is SGHRS, CDR2 YFSETQ.